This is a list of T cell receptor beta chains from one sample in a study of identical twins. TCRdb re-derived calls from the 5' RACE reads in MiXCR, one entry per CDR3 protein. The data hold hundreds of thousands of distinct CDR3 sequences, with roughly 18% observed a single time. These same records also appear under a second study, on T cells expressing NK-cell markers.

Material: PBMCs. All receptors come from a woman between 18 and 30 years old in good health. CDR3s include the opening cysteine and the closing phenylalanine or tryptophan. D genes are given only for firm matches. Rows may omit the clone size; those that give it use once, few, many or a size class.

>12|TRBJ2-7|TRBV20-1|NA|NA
TGCAGTGCTAGAGGCGCTTCCTACGAGCAGTACTTC
CSARGASYEQYF
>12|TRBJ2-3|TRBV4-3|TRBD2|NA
TGCGCCAGCAGCCAAGTCGGGACTAGAAAGTATTTT
CASSQVGTRKYF
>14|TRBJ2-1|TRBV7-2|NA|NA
TGTGCCAGCAGCTTATACGGGAGTAGGCATGAGCAGTTCTTC
CASSLYGSRHEQFF
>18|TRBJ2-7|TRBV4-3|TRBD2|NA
TGCGCCAGCAGCCGGAACACAGATAGCGGGGCGGGCCCCTACGAGCAGTACTTC
CASSRNTDSGAGPYEQYF
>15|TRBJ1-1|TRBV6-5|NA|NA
TGTGCCAGCAGTTATTACCAGGCTGGGGGCGATGAAGCTTTCTTT
CASSYYQAGGDEAFF
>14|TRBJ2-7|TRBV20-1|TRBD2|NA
TGCAGTGCTAGGAGCGGGAGTTCCTCCTACGAGCAGTACTTC
CSARSGSSSYEQYF
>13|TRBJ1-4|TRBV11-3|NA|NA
TGTGCCAGCAGCTTAGATTCTGGTGAAAAACTGTTTTTT
CASSLDSGEKLFF
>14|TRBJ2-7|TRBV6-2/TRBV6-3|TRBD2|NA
TGTGCCAGCAGTTACAAGCGGGAGTTGTACGAGCAGTACTTC
CASSYKRELYEQYF
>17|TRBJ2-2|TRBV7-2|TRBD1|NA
TGTGCCAGCAGACCCACACGACAGGGGGTAACCACCGGGGAGCTGTTTTTT
CASRPTRQGVTTGELFF
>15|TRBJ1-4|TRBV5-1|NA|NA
TGCGCCAGCAGCTTGGTTCCGCAGGGAAATGAAAAACTGTTTTTT
CASSLVPQGNEKLFF
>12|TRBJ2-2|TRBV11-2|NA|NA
TGTGCCAGCAGCAGAATTATAGGGGAGCTGTTTTTT
CASSRIIGELFF
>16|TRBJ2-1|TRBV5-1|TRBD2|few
TGCGCCAGCAACAAGATGGGGACTAGGGACGCGGAAGAGCAGTTCTTC
CASNKMGTRDAEEQFF
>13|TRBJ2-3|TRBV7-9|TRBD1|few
TGTGCCAGCGTTCAGGGGGCTTGGGATACGCAGTATTTT
CASVQGAWDTQYF
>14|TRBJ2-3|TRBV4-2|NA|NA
TGTGCCAGCAGCCAAGTCTCTGGCACAGATACGCAGTATTTT
CASSQVSGTDTQYF
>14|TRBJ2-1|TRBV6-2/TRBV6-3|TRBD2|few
TGTGCCAGCGGGCTAGCGGGAACCTACAATGAGCAGTTCTTC
CASGLAGTYNEQFF
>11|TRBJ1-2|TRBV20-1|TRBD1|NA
TGCAGTGCTAGAGCAGACAGGGCCAACACCTTC
CSARADRANTF
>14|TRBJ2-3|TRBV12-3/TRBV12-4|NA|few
TGTGCCAGCAGTTCCCGGGGGGCCACAGATACGCAGTATTTT
CASSSRGATDTQYF
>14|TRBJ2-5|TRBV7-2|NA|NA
TGTGCCAGCAGCTTAGCGAAGGGCATGGGTCCCCAGTACTTC
CASSLAKGMGPQYF
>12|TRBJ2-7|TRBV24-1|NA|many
TGTGCCACCAGTGACTCGACAGGCCGTCTGTACTTC
CATSDSTGRLYF
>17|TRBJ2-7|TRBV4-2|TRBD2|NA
TGTGCCAGCAGCCAAGATGAGGGGCGGGGGGGCCCATACGAGCAGTACTTC
CASSQDEGRGGPYEQYF
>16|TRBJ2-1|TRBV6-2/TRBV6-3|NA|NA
TGTGCCAGCAGTTACAATTGGCGGGGTTCCTACAATGAGCAGTTCTTC
CASSYNWRGSYNEQFF
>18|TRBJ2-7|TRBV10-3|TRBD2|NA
TGTGCCATCAGTGGAGCTAGCGGGAGAAAAAGTACGGGCTACGAGCAGTACTTC
CAISGASGRKSTGYEQYF
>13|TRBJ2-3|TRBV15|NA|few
TGTGCCACCAGCAGAGAGCCAGGAGATACGCAGTATTTT
CATSREPGDTQYF
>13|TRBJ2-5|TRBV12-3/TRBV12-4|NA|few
TGTGCCAGCACCCCGGTTGGGGGAGAGACCCAGTACTTC
CASTPVGGETQYF
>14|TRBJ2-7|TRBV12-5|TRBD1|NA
TGTGCTAGTGGACCCGGACAGGGAACGTACGAGCAGTACTTC
CASGPGQGTYEQYF
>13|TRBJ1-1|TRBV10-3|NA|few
TGTGCCATCAGTGGACGGGTAAACACTGAAGCTTTCTTT
CAISGRVNTEAFF
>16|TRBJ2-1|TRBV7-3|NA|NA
TGTGCCAGCAGCCCCCAAAGGACTACCCCCTACAATGAGCAGTTCTTC
CASSPQRTTPYNEQFF
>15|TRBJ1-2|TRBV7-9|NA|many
TGTGCCAGCAGCTTACTGGCAGGGTATAACTATGGCTACACCTTC
CASSLLAGYNYGYTF
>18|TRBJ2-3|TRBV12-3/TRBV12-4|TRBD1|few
TGTGCCAGCAGTTTGGTTGGGGGGACAGGACGAAGAGGGGGTACGCAGTATTTT
CASSLVGGTGRRGGTQYF
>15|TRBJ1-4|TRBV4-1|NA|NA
TGCGCCAGCGGTTTGGTGTTCGGAACTAATGAAAAACTGTTTTTT
CASGLVFGTNEKLFF
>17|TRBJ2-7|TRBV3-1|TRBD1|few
TGTGCCAGCAGCCTTCCTTATCAACGACAGGGGGCATGCGAGCAGTACTTC
CASSLPYQRQGACEQYF
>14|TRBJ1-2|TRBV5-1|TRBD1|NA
TGCGCCAGCAGCTTGGAGACAGGGATCTATGGCTACACCTTC
CASSLETGIYGYTF
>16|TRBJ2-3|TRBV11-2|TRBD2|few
TGTGCCAGCAGCTTAGATCTAGCGGGGGACGGAGATACGCAGTATTTT
CASSLDLAGDGDTQYF
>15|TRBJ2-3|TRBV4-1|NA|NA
TGCGCCAGCAGCCAAGATTCGATGGCACGCGATACGCAGTATTTT
CASSQDSMARDTQYF
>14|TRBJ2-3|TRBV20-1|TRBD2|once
TGCAGTGCTAGGGTTAGCGGGGGCGGAGATACGCAGTATTTT
CSARVSGGGDTQYF
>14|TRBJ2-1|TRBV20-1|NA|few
TGCAGTGCTATCCCCCTCGGGTTTTACAATGAGCAGTTCTTC
CSAIPLGFYNEQFF
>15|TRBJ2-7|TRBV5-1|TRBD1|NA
TGCGCCAGCAGCTACGTGGACAGGGCCCCAAGGGAGCAGTACTTC
CASSYVDRAPREQYF
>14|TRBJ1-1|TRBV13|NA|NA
TGTGCCAGCAGCTTAAAAGGACCTGGGATCTCAGCTTTCTTT
CASSLKGPGISAFF
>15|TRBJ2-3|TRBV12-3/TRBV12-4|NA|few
TGTGCCAGCAGGCCTGCGGGACTCCTCACAGATACGCAGTATTTT
CASRPAGLLTDTQYF
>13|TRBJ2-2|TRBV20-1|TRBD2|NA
TGCAGTGCTACAGACGCGGGAGCCGGGGAGCTGTTTTTT
CSATDAGAGELFF